This T cell receptor (beta chain) emerged from a study of cytotoxic CD8 clonotypes in ibrutinib-treated CLL (dated by TCRdb to 2020 to 2022). Regarding the complete study: The cohort had 11 relapsed/refractory and some 15 treatment-naive patients; about 17 were IGHV unmutated. Partial responses were observed in about 25 patients and complete responses in 2; after a median follow-up of around 68 months, remission was maintained in 15 or so patients and progression was observed in some twelve. Longitudinal samples were available for about 30% of the 86 trial participants. Every remission and progressive disease sample was obtained while ibrutinib was still being received by the patients. An average of around 250,000 productive templates and approximately 90,000 productive rearrangements was obtained per sample. Cryopreserved peripheral blood mononuclear cells were collected before treatment, at response, and at either disease progression or sustained remission. Samples at response were collected after a median of 12 months of treatment, with a range of roughly 6 to 36 months. Points the paper makes about the study in general: Baseline clonality was found to be higher than that of age-matched healthy donors and was strongly correlated with circulating CD8+ T-cell counts. Public clonotypes were rare and either contracted or stayed stable during treatment, and the rise in clonality at ibrutinib response reflected the expansion of private clonotypes. An increase in clonality was observed at ibrutinib response, with clonality remaining stable during sustained remission and falling back toward baseline at progression. Sampling times were not matched between patients in sustained remission and patients whose disease was progressing, and lymph node repertoires were not examined.

The germline V gene (reference sequence) yields MNHEY for CDR1 and SMNVEV for CDR2. Germline trimming: 5 bases from V, 4 bases from J; junction bases outside gene matches: 7. The CDR3, cysteine through phenylalanine, is 15 amino acids long. Kept here is only the CDR3 DNA, which spans 45 bases and is read in frame from base 1. With respect to this clone: Its antigen has not been determined. No qualities accompany the bases; no much larger clone lies one base away.

A MiSeq instrument was used for deep resolution sequencing, which targeted depths ranging from 1 in 1 million up to 1 in 200,000 T cells, with coverage averaging 10x for each clonotype. TCR beta libraries were generated with the immunoSEQ hsTCRB Kit. The authors' pipeline ran thus. ImmunoSEQ Data Assistant and ImmunoSEQ Analyzer were used for data analysis, and V, D and J genes were assigned according to IMGT definitions. Clonality was computed as one minus normalized Shannon entropy of productive rearrangement frequencies, ranging from 0 to 1. Public clonotype analysis was restricted to overrepresented clonotypes comprising at least 0.05% of each patient's repertoire. Repertoires from more than ten age-matched healthy donors in immuneACCESS were used as clonality controls. TCRdb's version of the immuneACCESS table is confined to in-frame rearrangements and falls short of the full clone set. An unresolved V gene accounts for under half of the shortfall where checked; the remainder is of unknown origin. That table supplies the V and J calls and clone size; D and trimming were determined from the DNA. Present in this sample are over 120,000 clones, about 80% of which were seen just once. 10% to 15% of the sample belongs to the ten largest clones.

In the paper's terms, the time point label means: approximately twelve months on ibrutinib. For TCR beta library preparation, approximately 2 micrograms of genomic DNA was extracted from cryopreserved PBMCs. High-throughput TCR beta sequencing was performed on longitudinal blood samples from CLL patients receiving ibrutinib monotherapy. The patients took part in an open-label, single-center phase 2 trial of ibrutinib monotherapy. The TCR originated in a human donor with chronic lymphocytic leukemia. The chain is made from TRBV27 and TRBJ2-2; 7 bases in the junction line up with TRBD2. The source material was PBMCs, sampled after 12 months of ibrutinib treatment. The base sequence is TGTGCCAGCAGTCTGGGGCAGCGGGGCACCGGGGAGCTGTTTTTT. This codes for CASSLGQRGTGELFF.